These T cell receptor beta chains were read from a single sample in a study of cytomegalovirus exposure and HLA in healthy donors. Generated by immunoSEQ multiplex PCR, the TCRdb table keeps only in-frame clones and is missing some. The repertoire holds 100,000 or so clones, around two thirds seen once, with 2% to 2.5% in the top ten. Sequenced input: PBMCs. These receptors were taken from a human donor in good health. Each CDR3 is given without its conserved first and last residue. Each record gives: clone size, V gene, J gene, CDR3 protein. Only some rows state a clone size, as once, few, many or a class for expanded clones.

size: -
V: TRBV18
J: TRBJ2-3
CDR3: ASSPPETGGAGVY

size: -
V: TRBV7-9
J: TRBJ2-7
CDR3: ASSLPGLAGGNEQY

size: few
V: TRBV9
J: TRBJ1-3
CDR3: ASSQGQPGNTIY

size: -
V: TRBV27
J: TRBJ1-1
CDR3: ASSLRGSTEAF

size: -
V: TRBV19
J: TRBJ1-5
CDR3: ASSDRGQEQPQH

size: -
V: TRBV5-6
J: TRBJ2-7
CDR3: ASSPVGTPAQY

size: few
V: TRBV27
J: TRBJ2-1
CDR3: ASSPFGGLNSYNEQF

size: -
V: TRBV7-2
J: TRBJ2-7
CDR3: ASSFGGRIGYEQY

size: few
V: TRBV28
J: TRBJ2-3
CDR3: ASSLTSEGLRTDTQY

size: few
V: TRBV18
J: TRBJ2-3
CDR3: ASSPTTGRDTQY

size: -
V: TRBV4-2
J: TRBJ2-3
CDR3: ASSFQPGQITDTQY

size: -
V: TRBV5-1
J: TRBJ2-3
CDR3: ASSSGFSTDTQY

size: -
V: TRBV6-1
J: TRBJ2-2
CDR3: ASSLRAGGAGELF

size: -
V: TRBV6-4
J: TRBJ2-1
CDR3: ASRRDSSYNEQF

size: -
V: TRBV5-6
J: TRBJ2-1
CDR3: ASSGDRVWNEQF

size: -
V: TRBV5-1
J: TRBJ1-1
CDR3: ASSSGGAFTEAF

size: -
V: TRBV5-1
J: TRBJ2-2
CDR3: ASERGSNTGELF

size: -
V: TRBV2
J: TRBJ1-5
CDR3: ASIAQQGVGQPQH

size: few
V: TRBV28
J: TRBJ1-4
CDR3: ASTLRTWFGNEKLF

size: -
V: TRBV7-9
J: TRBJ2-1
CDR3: ASSLGATNEQF

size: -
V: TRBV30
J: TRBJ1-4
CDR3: ACGATNEKLF

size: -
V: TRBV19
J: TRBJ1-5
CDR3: AGTGVGQPQH

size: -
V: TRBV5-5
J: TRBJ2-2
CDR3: ASNIQGNTGELF

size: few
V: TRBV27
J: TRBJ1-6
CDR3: ASSFRGNNSPLH

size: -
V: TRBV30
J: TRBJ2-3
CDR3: AWTQGDTDTQY

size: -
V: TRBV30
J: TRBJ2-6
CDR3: AWDRALSGANVLT

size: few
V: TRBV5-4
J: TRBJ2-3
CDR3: ASSLYGTSGRATTDTQY

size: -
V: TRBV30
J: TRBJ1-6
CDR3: AWSVAGRTGANSPLH

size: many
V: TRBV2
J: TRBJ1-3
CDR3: ASSSDSWGNTIY

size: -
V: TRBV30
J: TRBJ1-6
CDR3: AWSVGAINSPLH

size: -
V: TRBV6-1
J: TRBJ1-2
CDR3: ASSVVKGAPYGYT

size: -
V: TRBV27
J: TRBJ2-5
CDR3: ASSPLLSTNQETQY

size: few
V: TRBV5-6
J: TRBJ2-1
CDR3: ASSWNRGGGNNEQF

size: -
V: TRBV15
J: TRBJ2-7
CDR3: ATSRDSRGNYEQY

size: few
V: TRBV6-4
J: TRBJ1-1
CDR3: ASSPAQGARAF

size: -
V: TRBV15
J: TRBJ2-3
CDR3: ATSTGLAAGTQY

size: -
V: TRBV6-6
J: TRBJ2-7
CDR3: ASSYLGAEQY

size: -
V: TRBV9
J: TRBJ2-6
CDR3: ASSPWDSSGANVLT

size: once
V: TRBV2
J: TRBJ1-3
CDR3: ASSELRGSGNTIY

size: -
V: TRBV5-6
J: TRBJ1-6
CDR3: ASSLKGDSPLH

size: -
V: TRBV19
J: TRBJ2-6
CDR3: ASSRTGQSSGANVLT

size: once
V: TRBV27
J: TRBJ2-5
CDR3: ASSFGLAGHQETQY

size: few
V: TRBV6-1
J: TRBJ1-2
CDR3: ATKDMSYGYT